This T cell receptor beta chain was sequenced during a study of shared clonotypes between healthy human individuals. CDR1 MGHDK and CDR2 SYGVNS come from the germline V gene. Trimming removed 4 bases at V and 7 bases at J, with 7 bases between. This CDR3 spans 11 amino acids. TCRdb keeps only in-frame clones here, not all; method: immunoSEQ multiplex PCR. The table lists about 1.9 million clones, about 93% of them singletons, with more than 1.5% in the top ten. In its sample, this clone was seen once. Only CD45RO-negative cells positively selected for CCR7 counted as naive CD8 cells, so terminally differentiated effector memory CD45RA+ cells were excluded.

Sequenced: naive CD8+ T cells from PBMCs. The rearrangement uses TRBV25-1 and TRBJ1-2; no reliable D call. This TCR was recovered from a man between 18 and 29 years old in good health. Some clones in this sample may be carry-over from other donors' samples. The CDR3 sequence: CASSATGGYTF. CDR3 coding DNA: TGTGCCAGCAGTGCTACGGGTGGCTACACCTTC.